The next 32 T cell receptor beta chains were all read from a single sample in a study of CD8+CD57+ T cells in acquired aplastic anemia (dated by TCRdb to about 2018). Sequencing used an Illumina HiSeq 2000. Genomic DNA was used as template for profiling of TCR beta VDJ combinations and CDR3 sequences. The public reads were run again by TCRdb, first through fastp at Q25 and then through MiXCR, and only productive beta chains were kept. Duplicate CDR3 protein sequences are folded into a single record with the most common DNA and genes. In this sample the table shows roughly 280,000 distinct CDR3 sequences, roughly 53% of which occur a single time. The ten largest clonotypes hold roughly 1.2% of the sample. Expansion of CD8+CD57+ cells had been shown by flow cytometry in the patients chosen for sequencing. Sequencing was performed on sorted CD4+, CD8+, or CD8+CD57+ T cells (not recorded which) from PBMCs. The receptors originated from a human donor with aplastic anemia.

The rearrangement joins TRBV14 to TRBJ1-2; possibly TRBD1 for D (6 bases). Germline-derived CDR1 and CDR2 are SGHDN and FVKESK. This CDR3 is 15 amino acids long. The ends were cut back, 6 bases at V and 5 bases at J, with 19 bases in the middle. DNA of the CDR3: TGTGCCAGCAGTTCCGACAGGTTCCTCCCTTATGGCTACACCTTC. Protein sequence: CASSSDRFLPYGYTF.

The chain combines TRBV5-4 with TRBJ2-5; a weak D match, TRBD2 (5 bases). Germline CDR1 SGHNT, CDR2 YYREEE (reference sequence). Trimming took 0 bases from V and 3 from J, leaving 6 bases between them. This CDR3 is 13 amino acids long. The CDR3 reads CASSLGRKETQYF. CDR3 bases: TGTGCCAGCAGCTTGGGGAGGAAAGAGACCCAGTACTTC.

This clonotype showed up many times. The chain combines TRBV5-6 with TRBJ1-2; the match to TRBD1 covers 7 bases. The CDR3 extends over 15 amino acids. CDR1 SGHDT and CDR2 YYEEEE come from the germline V gene. V lost 0 bases, J lost 6 bases, and 8 bases stayed unmatched. The CDR3 sequence: CASSLAPGGGNGYTF. The CDR3 DNA is TGTGCCAGCAGCTTGGCGCCAGGGGGTGGAAATGGCTACACCTTC.

V gene TRBV7-3 combines with J gene TRBJ2-7; D is undetermined. The V end was cut by 2 bases, the J end by 7 bases, with 15 bases between. CDR1 and CDR2 from the germline V gene are SGHTA and FQGTGA. This CDR3 is built from 14 residues. The CDR3 sequence is CASSLGVGPWEQYF. The CDR3 nucleotides are TGTGCCAGCAGCTTAGGGGTAGGGCCTTGGGAGCAGTACTTC.

This chain uses TRBV19 with TRBJ2-1; 9 positions agree with TRBD2. Germline V lookup: CDR1 LNHDA, CDR2 SQIVND (reference sequence). This CDR3 contains 15 residues. Unmatched junction bases numbered 8, after V lost 7 bases and J lost 4 bases. In DNA form, the CDR3 reads TGTGCCAGTACCATGGGCGGGGGGGGTTACAATGAGCAGTTCTTC. Protein: CASTMGGGGYNEQFF.

The V and J genes are TRBV4-1 and TRBJ2-1; 8 bases are shared with TRBD1. Germline-derived CDR1 and CDR2 are MGHRA and YSYEKL. The CDR3 loop spans 14 amino acids. For the CDR3, the DNA is TGCGTCGGCAGCCACATCTTGACAGGGGCGTTGCAGTTCTTC. Protein product: CVGSHILTGALQFF.

The rearrangement uses TRBV7-9 and TRBJ2-3; D gene uncertain. Trimming cost V 5 bases and J 6 bases, with 9 bases left between them. The length of the CDR3 is 12 residues. The germline V gene has CDR1 SEHNR and CDR2 FQNEAQ (reference sequence). In DNA, the CDR3 is TGTGCCAGCAGCGTAGGGTGGGATACGCAGTATTTT. This sequence encodes CASSVGWDTQYF.

This clonotype was observed a handful of times. The chain joins TRBV29-1 to TRBJ1-1, with D possibly being TRBD1 (6 bases). The germline V gene encodes CDR1 SQVTM and CDR2 ANQGSEA. Trimming pared 7 bases from V and 4 bases from J, leaving 13 bases between. This CDR3 is 12 amino acids long. The CDR3 loop reads CSGAGHATEAFF. The CDR3 region has the DNA TGCAGCGGCGCGGGACATGCCACTGAAGCTTTCTTT.

The V call is TRBV7-2, the J call TRBJ1-2, with TRBD1 identical over 7 bases. Germline lookup yields CDR1 SGHTA and CDR2 FQGNSA. Trimming took 1 base from V and 5 from J; bases not matched to a gene: 7. CDR3 length: 15 amino acids. CDR3 sequence (DNA): TGTGCCAGCAGCTTAGGCAGGGGACAGTGGTATGGCTACACCTTC. Translating it yields CASSLGRGQWYGYTF.

V gene TRBV6-5 combines with J gene TRBJ1-1; 7 nucleotides line up with TRBD1. Per germline, CDR1 MNHEY and CDR2 SVGAGI. The ends lost 6 bases at V and 5 bases at J; junction bases unmatched: 12. The CDR3 is made up of 15 amino acids. The DNA of the CDR3 is TGTGCCAGCAGGTCCGTGGGACAGCCAAGGACTGAAGCTTTCTTT. This gives the protein CASRSVGQPRTEAFF.

The rearrangement uses TRBV9 and TRBJ1-3; D might be TRBD1 (6 bases). Trimming pared 0 bases from V and 7 bases from J, leaving 14 bases between. Per the germline V gene, CDR1 is SGDLS and CDR2 is YYNGEE. The CDR3 runs to 15 residues. CDR3 sequence reads: CASSVGTRGGNTIYF. In DNA, the CDR3 is TGTGCCAGCAGCGTAGGGACTAGAGGGGGTAACACCATATATTTT.

This clonotype was observed at least ten times. The chain uses TRBV6-6 and TRBJ2-7, with D unclear. Germline V gene lookup returns CDR1 MNHNY and CDR2 SVGAGI (reference sequence). The CDR3 contains 13 residues. With 6 bases removed from V and 0 bases from J, the gap between germline ends came to 9 bases. CDR3 bases: TGTGCCAGCAGCAAGACCAACTCCTACGAGCAGTACTTC. It translates to CASSKTNSYEQYF.

This clonotype was detected once. The chain combines TRBV7-8 with TRBJ2-2; 8 nucleotides line up with TRBD1. Germline trimming cut 4 bases from V and 9 bases from J; bases unmatched to any gene: 16. Germline V gene sequence: CDR1 SGHVS, CDR2 FQNEAQ. The CDR3 contains 17 residues. The CDR3 coding sequence is TGTGCCAGCAGCTCGCGCCTTGGACAGGGAGATACCAGGGAGCTGTTTTTT. It translates to CASSSRLGQGDTRELFF.

About this clonotype: A read error may produce the germline difference seen at one junction end. This rearrangement joins TRBV6-1 to TRBJ2-7; TRBD2 might be the D (5 bases). The CDR3 totals 14 residues. Germline values: CDR1 MNHNS, CDR2 SASEGT. CDR3 in amino acids: CASTEGEGSYGQYF. The CDR3 DNA reads as TGTGCCAGCACCGAAGGTGAGGGTTCCTACGGGCAGTACTTC.

This clonotype was recorded only once. The rearrangement links TRBV24-1 to TRBJ2-2, with a tentative D call TRBD1 (5 bases). Germline loops: CDR1 KGHDR, CDR2 SFDVKD. There are 15 residues in the CDR3. Trimming cost V 0 bases and J 8 bases, with 12 bases left between them. The CDR3 loop is CATSDLLQAQGELFF. The CDR3 nucleotides read TGTGCCACCAGTGATTTGCTACAGGCCCAAGGGGAGCTGTTTTTT.

V usage is TRBV24-1 and J usage is TRBJ1-1, with D tentatively TRBD1 (5 bases). The CDR3 runs to 13 residues. Looked up from germline, CDR1 is KGHDR and CDR2 is SFDVKD. V gave up 10 bases and J gave up 1 base, with 12 bases separating them. The DNA of the CDR3 is TGTGCCACAGGGGCCGAGACGAACACTGAAGCTTTCTTT. Its protein product is CATGAETNTEAFF.

About this clonotype itself: At one boundary the junction diverges from the germline segment, which might be a read error. This sequence joins TRBV5-1 and TRBJ1-3; D unclear. The length of the CDR3 is 13 residues. Per the germline V gene, CDR1 is SGHRS and CDR2 is YFSETQ. The CDR3 DNA is TGCGCCAGCATCCTCGGACCTGGGAACACCATATATTTT. Its protein product is CASILGPGNTIYF.

This clonotype was recorded many times. V gene TRBV10-3 combines with J gene TRBJ2-3; possibly TRBD2 for D (5 bases). Trimming cost V 6 bases and J 0 bases, with 13 bases left between them. The CDR3 totals 15 residues. Germline V gives CDR1 ENHRY, CDR2 SYGVKD. CDR3 region: CAIREVGASTDTQYF. Here the CDR3 DNA reads TGTGCCATCAGGGAGGTCGGAGCAAGCACAGATACGCAGTATTTT.

This clonotype has just a few counts. CDR3 nucleotide sequence: TGCAGCGTGGCGGCAGGGCCCTCCTCCTACGAGCAGTACTTC. Translated: CSVAAGPSSYEQYF. The chain joins TRBV29-1 to TRBJ2-7, with a weak D call TRBD1 (5 bases). The CDR3 sequence is 14 residues long. With 6 bases removed from V and 0 bases from J, the gap between germline ends came to 15 bases. Germline CDR1 reads SQVTM; CDR2 reads ANQGSEA.

The chain recombines TRBV7-3 with TRBJ1-2, with TRBD1 as a possible D gene (6 bases). Trimming removed 5 bases at V and 4 bases at J, with 17 bases between. This CDR3 contains 15 residues. Germline lookup yields CDR1 SGHTA and CDR2 FQGTGA. The CDR3 reads CASSQMAGATYGYTF. In DNA, the CDR3 is TGTGCCAGCAGCCAAATGGCAGGGGCAACCTATGGCTACACCTTC.

The rearrangement uses TRBV7-6 and TRBJ2-5; 8 nucleotides agree with TRBD1. The ends lost 5 bases at V and 1 base at J; junction bases unmatched: 3. The CDR3 totals 14 residues. From germline, CDR1 is SGHVS and CDR2 FNYEAQ. Here the CDR3 DNA reads TGTGCCAGCAGCCACACAGGGGGCCAAGAGACCCAGTACTTC. Its translation: CASSHTGGQETQYF.

The V call is TRBV6-5, the J call TRBJ2-7; TRBD2 might be the D (5 bases). Germline values: CDR1 MNHEY, CDR2 SVGAGI. The CDR3 sequence is 12 residues long. V lost 0 bases and J lost 7, with 7 bases in between. The CDR3: CASSYSTGEQYF. The CDR3 coding sequence is TGTGCCAGCAGTTACTCGACGGGGGAGCAGTACTTC.

V and J are TRBV10-3 and TRBJ2-2, with D tentatively TRBD2 (5 bases). Between the trimmed V and J ends, which lost 9 bases and 4 bases, there was a span of 12 bases. CDR3 length: 13 residues. Germline CDR1 reads ENHRY; CDR2 reads SYGVKD. In DNA form, the CDR3 reads TGTGCCATGGGCCCGGGGAGCACCGGGGAGCTGTTTTTT. Protein sequence: CAMGPGSTGELFF.

This clonotype was seen repeatedly, ten times or more. The J gene is TRBJ1-6, the V gene TRBV9; 10 nucleotides agree with TRBD1. CDR3 length: 15 residues. Germline V gives CDR1 SGDLS, CDR2 YYNGEE. The V segment lost 4 bases and the J segment 10 bases; nucleotides outside the gene matches: 8. The CDR3, as DNA: TGTGCCAGCAGCCCAACCGGGACAGGGGCCTCACCCCTCCACTTT. Its protein is CASSPTGTGASPLHF.

The chain combines TRBV15 with TRBJ2-3; 8 bases are a match to TRBD1. Trimming at V came to 2 bases and at J to 8 bases, leaving 3 bases not matched to a gene. Germline CDR1 and CDR2: LNHNV and YYDKDF (reference sequence). CDR3 length: 13 residues. The CDR3 reads CATSRQGARTQYF. The CDR3 coding sequence is TGTGCCACCAGCAGACAGGGGGCACGTACGCAGTATTTT.

This clonotype has ten or more counts. The chain links TRBV6-1 to TRBJ1-5, with D unresolved. The CDR3 sequence is 12 residues long. Per the germline V gene, CDR1 is MNHNS and CDR2 is SASEGT. The ends were cut back, 0 bases at V and 15 bases at J, with 12 bases in the middle. For the CDR3, the DNA is TGTGCCAGCAGTGAAGCTTGGGGTAACGGGCATTTT. It yields the protein CASSEAWGNGHF.

The rearrangement links TRBV9 to TRBJ2-1; D might be TRBD2 (5 bases). Germline V gives CDR1 SGDLS, CDR2 YYNGEE. V dropped 0 bases and J dropped 2 bases, with 12 bases sitting between them. The CDR3 runs 16 residues. The chain's CDR3 is CASSVGPGDAYNEQFF. In nucleotides, the CDR3 is TGTGCCAGCAGCGTAGGACCCGGGGATGCCTACAATGAGCAGTTCTTC.

A single count supports this clonotype. J is TRBJ2-7 and V is TRBV14; the D call may be TRBD1 or TRBD2 (6 bases each). The V and J ends lost 4 bases and 0 bases respectively, with 13 bases between them. This CDR3 has 15 amino acids. Per germline, CDR1 SGHDN and CDR2 FVKESK. The CDR3: CASSLLRGPSYEQYF. Written as DNA, the CDR3 is TGTGCCAGCAGCCTATTACGGGGGCCCTCCTACGAGCAGTACTTC.

This chain joins TRBV29-1 and TRBJ2-1; D call uncertain. This CDR3 comprises 12 residues. The V gene's germline CDR1 is SQVTM and CDR2 ANQGSEA. V lost 3 bases to trimming and J lost 4 bases, with 7 bases between them. In DNA, the CDR3 is TGCAGCGTTGATTCCAATTACAATGAGCAGTTCTTC. Translation gives CSVDSNYNEQFF.

This clonotype was detected many times. V usage is TRBV5-6 and J usage is TRBJ2-1; TRBD1 matches at 9 bases. V shed 3 bases, J shed 3 bases, and the junction held 4 bases outside the gene matches. CDR1 is SGHDT and CDR2 is YYEEEE in the germline V gene. The CDR3 runs 15 residues. The CDR3 region is CASSSRTGDYNEQFF. CDR3 DNA: TGTGCCAGCAGCTCCCGGACAGGGGACTACAATGAGCAGTTCTTC.

J is TRBJ2-7 and V is TRBV19; TRBD1 matches at 7 bases. The germline CDR1 and CDR2 sequences are LNHDA and SQIVND (reference sequence). The length of the CDR3 is 13 residues. The junction had 9 bases not matched to a gene; V was cut back by 6 bases and J by 7 bases. CDR3 DNA sequence: TGTGCCAGTAGGCCGACAGGGTCGGGGGAGCAGTACTTC. Protein product: CASRPTGSGEQYF. Full variable domain (outside the CDR3, taken from reference TRBV19 and TRBJ2-7): DGGITQSPKYLFRKEGQNVTLSCEQNLNHDAMYWYRQDPGQGLRLIYYSQIVNDFQKGDIAEGYSVSREKKESFPLTVTSAQKNPTAFYLCASRPTGSGEQYFGPGTRLTVT.

Only a few counts were recorded for this clonotype. The chain joins TRBV25-1 to TRBJ2-7; D ambiguous. The CDR3 extends over 13 amino acids. Deletions cut 6 bases from V and 1 base from J, with 10 bases between. Per the germline V gene, CDR1 is MGHDK and CDR2 is SYGVNS. The CDR3 DNA sequence: TGTGCCAGCAGCAGGCGAGCGTCCTACGAGCAGTACTTC. Translated, it gives CASSRRASYEQYF.